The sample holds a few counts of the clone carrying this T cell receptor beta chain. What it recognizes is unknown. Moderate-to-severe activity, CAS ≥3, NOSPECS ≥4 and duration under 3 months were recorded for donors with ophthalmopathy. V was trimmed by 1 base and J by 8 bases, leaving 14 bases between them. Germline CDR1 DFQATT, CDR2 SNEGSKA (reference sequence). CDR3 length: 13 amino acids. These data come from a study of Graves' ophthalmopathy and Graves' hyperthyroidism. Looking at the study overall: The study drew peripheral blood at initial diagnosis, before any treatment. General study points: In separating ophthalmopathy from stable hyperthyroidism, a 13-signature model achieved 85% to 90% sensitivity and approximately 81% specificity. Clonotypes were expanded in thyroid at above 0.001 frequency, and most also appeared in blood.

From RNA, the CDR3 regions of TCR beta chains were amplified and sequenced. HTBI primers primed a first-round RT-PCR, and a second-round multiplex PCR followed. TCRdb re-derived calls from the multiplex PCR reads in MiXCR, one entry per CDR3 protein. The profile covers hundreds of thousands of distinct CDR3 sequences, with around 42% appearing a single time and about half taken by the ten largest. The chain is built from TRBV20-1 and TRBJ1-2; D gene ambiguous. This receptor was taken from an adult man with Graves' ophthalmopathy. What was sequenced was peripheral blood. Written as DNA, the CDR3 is TGCAGTGCTAGAGGGGCCTCCCAGGACGGCTACACCTTC. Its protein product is CSARGASQDGYTF.